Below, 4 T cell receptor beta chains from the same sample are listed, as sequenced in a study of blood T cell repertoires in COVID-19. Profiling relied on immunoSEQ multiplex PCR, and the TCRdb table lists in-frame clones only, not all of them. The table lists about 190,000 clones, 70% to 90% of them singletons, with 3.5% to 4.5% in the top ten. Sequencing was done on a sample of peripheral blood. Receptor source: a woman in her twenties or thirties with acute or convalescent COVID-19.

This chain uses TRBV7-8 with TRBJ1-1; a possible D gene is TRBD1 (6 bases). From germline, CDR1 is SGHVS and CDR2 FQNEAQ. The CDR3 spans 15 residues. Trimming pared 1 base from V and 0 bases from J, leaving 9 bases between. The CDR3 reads CASSLVAGVNTEAFF. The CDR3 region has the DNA TGTGCCAGCAGCTTAGTGGCAGGGGTGAACACTGAAGCTTTCTTT.

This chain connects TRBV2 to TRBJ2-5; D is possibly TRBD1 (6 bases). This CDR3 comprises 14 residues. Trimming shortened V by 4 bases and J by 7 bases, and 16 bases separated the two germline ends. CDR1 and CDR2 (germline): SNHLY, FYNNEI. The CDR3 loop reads CASSVGDTVGTQYF. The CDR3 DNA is TGTGCCAGCAGTGTGGGGGACACGGTCGGGACCCAGTACTTC.

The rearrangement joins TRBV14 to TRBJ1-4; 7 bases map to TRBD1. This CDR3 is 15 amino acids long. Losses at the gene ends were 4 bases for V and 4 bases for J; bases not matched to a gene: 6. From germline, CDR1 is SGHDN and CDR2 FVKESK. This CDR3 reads CASSPRQGLNEKLFF. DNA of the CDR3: TGTGCCAGCAGCCCGAGACAGGGTCTTAATGAAAAACTGTTTTTT.

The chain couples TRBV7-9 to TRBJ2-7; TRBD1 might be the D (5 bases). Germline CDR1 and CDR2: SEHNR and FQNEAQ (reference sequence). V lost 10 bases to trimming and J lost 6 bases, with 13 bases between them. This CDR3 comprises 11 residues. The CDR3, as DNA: TGTGCCACCCAGTGGGGCGGCGAGCAGTACTTC. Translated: CATQWGGEQYF.